Listed here are 27 T cell receptor beta chains from one sample, sequenced in a study of blood T cell repertoires in COVID-19. Libraries were prepared by immunoSEQ multiplex PCR; TCRdb keeps only in-frame clonotypes and omits some of them. This sample has roughly 500,000 clones, with 89% found just once. Sequencing was done on a sample of peripheral blood. These receptors all stem from a man between 18 and 35 years old with COVID-19, enrolled during active disease.

This clone was seen a handful of times. This chain uses TRBV10-2 with TRBJ1-1; 12 positions agree with TRBD1. Per the germline V gene, CDR1 is WSHSY and CDR2 is SAAADI. The CDR3 extends over 13 amino acids. J was trimmed by 10 bases and V by 6 bases; bases with no gene match: 6. The CDR3 region is CASRSGQGAGAFF. The DNA of the CDR3 is TGCGCCAGCAGATCGGGACAGGGGGCTGGAGCTTTCTTT.

This clone was found once. The chain joins TRBV7-3 to TRBJ1-1; D uncertain. Germline CDR1 is SGHTA and CDR2 is FQGTGA. The CDR3 totals 14 residues. The V end was cut by 5 bases, the J end by 0 bases, with 10 bases between. CDR3 nucleotides: TGTGCCAGCAGCGCCGACACCATGAACACTGAAGCTTTCTTT. This translates into CASSADTMNTEAFF.

V and J are TRBV12-3 or TRBV12-4 and TRBJ1-5; TRBD1 is a possible D gene (5 bases). V lost 3 bases and J lost 6, with 9 bases in between. CDR3 length: 13 amino acids. The CDR3 protein is CASSFRASQPQHF. The CDR3 DNA follows: TGTGCCAGCAGTTTCAGGGCGAGTCAGCCCCAGCATTTT.

This clone appeared a few times. The gene calls are TRBV5-1 and TRBJ1-2, with D possibly TRBD1 on 6 matching bases. The CDR3 runs 13 residues. V lost 4 bases and J 10 bases, leaving 17 bases between the germline ends. Germline-derived CDR1 and CDR2 are SGHRS and YFSETQ. The CDR3 loop is CASSLLQGEYYTF. CDR3 nucleotide sequence: TGCGCCAGCAGCCTCCTACAGGGAGAATACTACACCTTC.

The chain has TRBV6-5 and TRBJ1-1, with D unresolved. This CDR3 has 14 amino acids. Germline assignment: CDR1 MNHEY and CDR2 SVGAGI. Between the trimmed V and J ends, which lost 6 bases and 1 base, there was a span of 12 bases. CDR3 sequence: CASRLNAENTEAFF. CDR3 DNA: TGTGCCAGCAGACTAAATGCGGAGAACACTGAAGCTTTCTTT.

CDR3 nucleotide sequence: TGTGCCAGCAGCCTCCGACTCCACGAGCAGTACTTC. This gives the protein CASSLRLHEQYF. The V call is TRBV3-1 (or the pseudogene TRBV3-2), the J call TRBJ2-7; D remains unclear. Germline values: CDR1 LGHDT, CDR2 YNNKEL (reference sequence). The CDR3 is 12 amino acids. Trimming cost V 4 bases and J 5 bases, with 9 bases left between them.

V usage is TRBV27 and J usage is TRBJ1-2; maybe TRBD1 (5 bases). The CDR3 is made up of 13 amino acids. Germline assignment: CDR1 MNHEY and CDR2 SMNVEV (reference sequence). Trimming stripped 2 bases from V and 6 bases from J, with 10 bases between. CDR3 bases: TGTGCCAGCAGTTTAACCGCGGGGGATGGCTACACCTTC. Protein: CASSLTAGDGYTF.

The genes are TRBV6-5 and TRBJ2-3, with TRBD1 matching 7 bases. The J segment lost 2 bases and the V segment lost 6 bases, leaving 5 bases of the junction unmatched. Germline CDR1 is MNHEY and CDR2 is SVGAGI. This CDR3 contains 14 residues. The CDR3 sequence: CASSRGQITDTQYF. CDR3 bases: TGTGCCAGCAGCAGGGGACAGATCACAGATACGCAGTATTTT.

The chain uses TRBV27 and TRBJ1-6, with a tentative D call TRBD1 (5 bases). There are 15 residues in the CDR3. From germline, CDR1 is MNHEY and CDR2 SMNVEV (reference sequence). The V end was cut by 6 bases, the J end by 7 bases, with 16 bases between. In DNA form, the CDR3 reads TGTGCCAGCAGCCGAGGGGAGGGTCGCAATTCACCCCTCCACTTT. Amino acid sequence: CASSRGEGRNSPLHF.

CDR3 residues: CASSLAVQGGYTF. The CDR3 DNA sequence: TGTGCCAGCAGCTTGGCCGTACAGGGAGGCTACACCTTC. This rearrangement joins TRBV5-5 to TRBJ1-2, with TRBD1 as a possible D gene (6 bases). Trimming took 0 bases from V and 8 from J, leaving 11 bases between them. This CDR3 comprises 13 residues. Germline CDR1 and CDR2: SGHKS and YYEKEE (reference sequence).

J is TRBJ2-5 and V is TRBV18; 8 nucleotides agree with TRBD2. CDR1 and CDR2 (germline): KGHSH, LQKENI. This CDR3 is 14 amino acids long. V was clipped by 1 base and J by 3 bases; unmatched bases: 1. This chain's CDR3 is CASSPQRGKETQYF. The CDR3 coding sequence is TGTGCCAGCTCACCACAGCGGGGGAAAGAGACCCAGTACTTC.

This clone was detected only once. This rearrangement joins TRBV24-1 to TRBJ2-7; TRBD1 might be the D (6 bases). Germline V lookup: CDR1 KGHDR, CDR2 SFDVKD. V was pared by 7 bases and J by 2 bases, with 14 bases between. The CDR3 consists of 14 residues. DNA for the CDR3: TGTGCCACCAGCCCTGGACAGCCTCCCTACGAGCAGTACTTC. Its translation: CATSPGQPPYEQYF.

Remarks on this clone: Other nucleotide sequences from this sample produce the same CDR3. V usage is TRBV12-3 or TRBV12-4 and J usage is TRBJ1-2; tentative D call: TRBD1 (6 bases). The CDR3 spans 12 residues. V lost 3 bases, J lost 4 bases, and 6 bases lay in between. CDR3 region: CASSLTGYGYTF. In DNA form, the CDR3 reads TGTGCCAGCAGTTTGACAGGCTATGGCTACACCTTC.

The J gene is TRBJ1-6, the V gene TRBV2; 9 bases agree with TRBD1. The ends lost 4 bases at V and 6 bases at J; junction bases unmatched: 7. CDR1 is SNHLY and CDR2 is FYNNEI in the germline V gene. This CDR3 contains 16 residues. For the CDR3, the DNA is TGTGCCAGCAGTGGGCCCGGGACAGGGAGTAATTCACCCCTCCACTTT. Protein: CASSGPGTGSNSPLHF.

The rearrangement uses TRBV15 and TRBJ1-4, with 7 nucleotides matching TRBD1. V shed 5 bases, J shed 7 bases, and the junction held 7 bases outside the gene matches. The germline V gene has CDR1 LNHNV and CDR2 YYDKDF (reference sequence). The CDR3 spans 14 residues. The CDR3 is CATSLDRATEKLFF. The CDR3 DNA reads as TGTGCCACCAGCCTTGACAGGGCAACTGAAAAACTGTTTTTT.

The chain links TRBV7-9 to TRBJ2-6, with D perhaps TRBD2 (5 bases). CDR3 length: 16 residues. Trimming shortened V by 3 bases and J by 2 bases, and 11 bases separated the two germline ends. Germline V CDR1 and CDR2: SEHNR, FQNEAQ (reference sequence). CDR3 in DNA: TGTGCCAGCAGCTTGAGCGGACCGACTGGGGCCAACGTCCTGACTTTC. This encodes CASSLSGPTGANVLTF. Full variable domain (missing parts from reference TRBV7-9 and TRBJ2-6): DTGVSQNPRHKITKRGQNVTFRCDPISEHNRLYWYRQTLGQGPEFLTYFQNEAQLEKSRLLSDRFSAERPKGSFSTLEIQRTEQGDSAMYLCASSLSGPTGANVLTFGAGSRLTVL.

The V call is TRBV5-4, the J call TRBJ1-2, with 9 bases aligning to TRBD1. V trimming: 2 bases; J trimming: 6 bases; junction bases outside the gene matches: 2. In germline, CDR1 is SGHNT, CDR2 YYREEE (reference sequence). The CDR3 spans 13 residues. Written as DNA, the CDR3 is TGTGCCAGCAGCTTTACAGGGGGCAATGGCTACACCTTC. Translating gives CASSFTGGNGYTF.

This chain connects TRBV18 to TRBJ2-5, with TRBD2 as a possible D gene (5 bases). The CDR3 loop spans 13 amino acids. The germline V gene encodes CDR1 KGHSH and CDR2 LQKENI. V was cut by 6 bases and J by 3 bases, with 11 bases left in between. The DNA of the CDR3 is TGTGCCAGCTCCCAAGGACTCAAAGAGACCCAGTACTTC. This codes for CASSQGLKETQYF.

The genes are TRBV6-1 and TRBJ2-7, with TRBD2 identical over 9 bases. This CDR3 is 15 amino acids long. V trimming: 3 bases; J trimming: 2 bases; junction bases outside the gene matches: 5. Germline V gene sequence: CDR1 MNHNS, CDR2 SASEGT. The CDR3 spells CASSEYSGSPYEQYF. The CDR3 region has the DNA TGTGCCAGCAGTGAGTATAGCGGGAGCCCCTACGAGCAGTACTTC.

The genes are TRBV27 and TRBJ2-2; tentative D call: TRBD2 (6 bases). The CDR3 has 15 amino acids. Trimming stripped 6 bases from V and 5 bases from J, with 16 bases between. Germline values: CDR1 MNHEY, CDR2 SMNVEV (reference sequence). Here the CDR3 reads CASRSGGAETGELFF. The CDR3 nucleotides are TGTGCCAGCAGAAGTGGAGGGGCTGAGACCGGGGAGCTGTTTTTT.

This clone was seen a few times. This chain connects TRBV6-4 to TRBJ2-7; tentative D call: TRBD2 (5 bases). The length of the CDR3 is 11 residues. V lost 11 bases and J 3 bases, leaving 11 bases between the germline ends. In germline, CDR1 is MRHNA, CDR2 SNTAGT. The CDR3 reads CASGLLYEQYF. The CDR3 bases are TGTGCCTCCGGACTCCTCTACGAGCAGTACTTC.

V usage is TRBV5-4 and J usage is TRBJ2-7, with 7 positions matching TRBD2. CDR3 length: 15 residues. Germline V CDR1 and CDR2: SGHNT, YYREEE (reference sequence). The ends lost 4 bases at V and 1 base at J; junction bases unmatched: 8. The CDR3 DNA reads TGTGCCAGCAGCCCCGGGGGAGGGGAGTCCTACGAGCAGTACTTC. Protein sequence: CASSPGGGESYEQYF.

CDR3 bases: TGTGCCAGCAGTGGGGAGTATGGCTACACCTTC. The encoded protein is CASSGEYGYTF. This chain uses TRBV2 with TRBJ1-2, with D uncertain. The CDR3 is made up of 11 amino acids. Germline V gene lookup returns CDR1 SNHLY and CDR2 FYNNEI. The V end lost 4 bases, the J end lost 5 bases, and 5 bases lay between the germline ends.

The J gene is TRBJ2-1, the V gene TRBV2, with 9 bases fitting TRBD2. Germline CDR1 reads SNHLY; CDR2 reads FYNNEI. V gave up 2 bases and J gave up 4 bases; unmatched junction bases: 6. This CDR3 comprises 16 residues. The CDR3, as DNA: TGTGCCAGCAGTGAATATTCTAGCGGGGCATACAATGAGCAGTTCTTC. Protein sequence: CASSEYSSGAYNEQFF.

This chain uses TRBV6-6 with TRBJ2-6, with 13 bases aligning to TRBD2. Germline V gene data show CDR1 as MNHNY and CDR2 as SVGAGI (reference sequence). This CDR3 has 19 amino acids. The trim removed 5 bases at V and 2 bases at J, leaving 9 bases unmatched. The CDR3 reads CASSRTSGRAGAGANVLTF. The CDR3 DNA reads as TGTGCCAGCAGTCGAACTAGCGGGAGGGCCGGTGCTGGGGCCAACGTCCTGACTTTC.

This clone has only a few counts. This chain uses TRBV5-4 with TRBJ2-7; 8 positions agree with TRBD1. The V segment lost 4 bases and the J segment 6 bases; nucleotides outside the gene matches: 6. This CDR3 spans 13 amino acids. CDR1 is SGHNT, CDR2 YYREEE, per germline (reference sequence). CDR3 coding DNA: TGTGCCAGCAGCCGGGACAGGCCCAGCGAGCAGTACTTC. It translates to CASSRDRPSEQYF. Together with reference TRBV5-4 and TRBJ2-7, the CDR3 gives the full variable domain: ETGVTQSPTHLIKTRGQQVTLRCSSQSGHNTVSWYQQALGQGPQFIFQYYREEENGRGNFPPRFSGLQFPNYSSELNVNALELDDSALYLCASSRDRPSEQYFGPGTRLTVT.

The V call is TRBV6-6, the J call TRBJ1-5; no reliable D call. Germline V gene data show CDR1 as MNHNY and CDR2 as SVGAGI (reference sequence). The CDR3 is 16 amino acids. V gave up 6 bases and J gave up 4 bases, with 19 bases separating them. This chain's CDR3 is CASSRGPGELNQPQHF. The CDR3 DNA follows: TGTGCCAGCAGCCGAGGGCCAGGCGAGCTAAATCAGCCCCAGCATTTT.